This TCR beta chain was sequenced in a study of identical twins. In TCRdb, the 5' RACE reads were re-called with MiXCR into one record per CDR3 protein. The sample has some 600,000 distinct CDR3 sequences, 7.1% seen once. Trimming took off 0 bases at V and 5 bases at J, with 7 bases between the two ends. The CDR3 extends over 13 amino acids. Per the germline V gene, CDR1 is ENHRY and CDR2 is SYGVKD. Study results and limitations: Possibly, invariant MAIT and iNKT cells partly confounded zero-insertion analyses.

In this sample, this clonotype turned up many times. Its antigen is not identified. These data were likewise used in another study, on yellow fever vaccine responses in identical twins.

This chain uses TRBV10-3 with TRBJ1-1; a weak D match, TRBD1 (5 bases). The TCR comes from a young woman in good health. The sample comprised PBMCs. CDR3: CAISESEGTEAFF. CDR3 nucleotide sequence: TGTGCCATCAGTGAGTCGGAGGGGACTGAAGCTTTCTTT.